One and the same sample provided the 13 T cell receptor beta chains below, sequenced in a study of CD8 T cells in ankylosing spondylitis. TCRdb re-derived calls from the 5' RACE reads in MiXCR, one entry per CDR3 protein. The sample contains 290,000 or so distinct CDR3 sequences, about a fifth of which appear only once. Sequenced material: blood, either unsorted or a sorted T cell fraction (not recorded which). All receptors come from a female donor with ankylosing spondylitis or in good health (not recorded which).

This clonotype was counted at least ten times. The CDR3 loop is CSADFGLAGVPPYEQYF. DNA of the CDR3: TGCAGTGCCGACTTTGGACTAGCGGGAGTCCCCCCCTACGAGCAGTACTTC. This sequence joins TRBV20-1 and TRBJ2-7, with 13 bases identical to TRBD2. The CDR3 extends over 17 amino acids. Germline values: CDR1 DFQATT, CDR2 SNEGSKA (reference sequence). Trimming removed 6 bases from V and 2 bases from J; junction bases left unmatched: 13.

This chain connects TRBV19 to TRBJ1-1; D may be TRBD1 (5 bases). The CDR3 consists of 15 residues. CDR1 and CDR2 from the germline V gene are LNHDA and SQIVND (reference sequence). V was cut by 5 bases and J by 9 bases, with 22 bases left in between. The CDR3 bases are TGTGCCAGTAGTGAGAAAACTTCCGGGGGGAAGAAAGCTTTCTTT. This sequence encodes CASSEKTSGGKKAFF.

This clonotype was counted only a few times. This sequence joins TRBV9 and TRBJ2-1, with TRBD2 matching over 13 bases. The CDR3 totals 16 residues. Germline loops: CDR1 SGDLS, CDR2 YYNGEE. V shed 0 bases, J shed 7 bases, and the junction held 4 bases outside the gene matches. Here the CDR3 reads CASSVATSGRRNEQFF. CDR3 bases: TGTGCCAGCAGCGTAGCGACTAGCGGGAGGAGAAATGAGCAGTTCTTC.

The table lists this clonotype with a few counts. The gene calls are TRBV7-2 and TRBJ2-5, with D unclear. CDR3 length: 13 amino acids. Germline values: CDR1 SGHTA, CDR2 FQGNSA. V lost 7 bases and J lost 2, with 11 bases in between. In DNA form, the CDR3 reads TGTGCCAGCAACAAACACAGTCAAGAGACCCAGTACTTC. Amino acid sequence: CASNKHSQETQYF.

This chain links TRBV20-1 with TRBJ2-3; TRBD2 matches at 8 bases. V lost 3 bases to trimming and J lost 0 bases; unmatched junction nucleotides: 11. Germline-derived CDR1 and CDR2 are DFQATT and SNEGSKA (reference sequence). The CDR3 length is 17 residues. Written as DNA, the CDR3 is TGCAGTGCTAGCTTAGCGGGGATGGGATATAGCACAGATACGCAGTATTTT. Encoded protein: CSASLAGMGYSTDTQYF.

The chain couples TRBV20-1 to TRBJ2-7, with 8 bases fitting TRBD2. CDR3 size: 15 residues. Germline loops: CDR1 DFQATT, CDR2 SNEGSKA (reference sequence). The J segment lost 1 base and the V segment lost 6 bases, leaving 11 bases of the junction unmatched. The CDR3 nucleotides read TGCAGTGCCGTCTTGTCTAGCGGGTATTCCTACGAGCAGTACTTC. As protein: CSAVLSSGYSYEQYF.

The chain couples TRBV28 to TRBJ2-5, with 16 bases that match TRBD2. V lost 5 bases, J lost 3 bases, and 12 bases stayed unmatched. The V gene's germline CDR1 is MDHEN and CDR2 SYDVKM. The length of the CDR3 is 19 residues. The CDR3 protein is CASSPFTGTSGRAEETQYF. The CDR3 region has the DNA TGTGCCAGCAGTCCCTTCACCGGGACTAGCGGGAGGGCCGAAGAGACCCAGTACTTC.

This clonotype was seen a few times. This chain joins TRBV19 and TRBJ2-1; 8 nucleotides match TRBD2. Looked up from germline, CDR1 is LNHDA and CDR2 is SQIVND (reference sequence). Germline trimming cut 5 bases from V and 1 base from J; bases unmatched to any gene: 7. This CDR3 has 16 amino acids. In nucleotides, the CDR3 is TGTGCCAGTAGTCCCAGCGGGAGAAGATCCTACAATGAGCAGTTCTTC. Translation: CASSPSGRRSYNEQFF.

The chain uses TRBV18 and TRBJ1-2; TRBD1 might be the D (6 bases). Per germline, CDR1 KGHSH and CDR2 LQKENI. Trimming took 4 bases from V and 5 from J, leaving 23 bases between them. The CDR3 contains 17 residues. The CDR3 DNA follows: TGTGCCAGCTCACTAAGGGGACTCAGGGGCGCGTATTATGGCTACACCTTC. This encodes CASSLRGLRGAYYGYTF.

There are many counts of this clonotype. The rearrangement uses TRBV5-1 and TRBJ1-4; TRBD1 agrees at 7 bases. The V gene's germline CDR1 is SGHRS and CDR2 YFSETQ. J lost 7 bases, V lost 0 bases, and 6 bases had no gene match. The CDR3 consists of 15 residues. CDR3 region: CASSLGTGRGEKLFF. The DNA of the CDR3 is TGCGCCAGCAGCTTGGGGACAGGAAGGGGTGAAAAACTGTTTTTT.

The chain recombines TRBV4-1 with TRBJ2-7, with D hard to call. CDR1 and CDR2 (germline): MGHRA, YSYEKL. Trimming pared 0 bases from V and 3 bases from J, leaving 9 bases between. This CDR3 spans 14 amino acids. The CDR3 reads CASSQDRLIYEQYF. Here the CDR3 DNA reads TGCGCCAGCAGCCAAGATCGACTGATCTACGAGCAGTACTTC.

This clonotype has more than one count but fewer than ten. In DNA form, the CDR3 reads TGTGCCAGCAGTTTTAGCGGGAGGGCCGCAGATACGCAGTATTTT. Residues: CASSFSGRAADTQYF. The chain combines TRBV12-3 or TRBV12-4 with TRBJ2-3; 11 bases line up with TRBD2. CDR3 length equals 15 residues. The V gene end was trimmed by 3 bases and the J gene end by 4 bases; junction bases not matched to a gene: 3.

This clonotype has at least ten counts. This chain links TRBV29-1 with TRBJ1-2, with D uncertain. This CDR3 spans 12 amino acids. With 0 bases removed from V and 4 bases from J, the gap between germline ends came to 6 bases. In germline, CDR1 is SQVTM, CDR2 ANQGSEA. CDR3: CSVEDRAYGYTF. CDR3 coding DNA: TGCAGCGTTGAAGATCGGGCCTATGGCTACACCTTC. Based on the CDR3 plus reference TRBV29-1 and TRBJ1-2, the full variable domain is SAVISQKPSRDICQRGTSLTIQCQVDSQVTMMFWYRQQPGQSLTLIATANQGSEATYESGFVIDKFPISRPNLTFSTLTVSNMSPEDSSIYLCSVEDRAYGYTFGSGTRLTVV.